This T cell receptor beta chain was sequenced during a study of shared clonotypes between healthy human individuals. Study summary: Each donor's CD8 memory used one plate, CD8 naive two, each CD4 subset three. Study-level results: Approximately 4.6% of naive CD4 clonotypes were shared across several donors. Incompleteness in sorted-subset sequencing, despite large depth, was shown by rarefaction. Generally, estimated richness proved larger in naive subsets than it did in memory subsets.

Method: immunoSEQ multiplex PCR; TCRdb's copy keeps in-frame clones and lacks some. The table records 2 million to 2.5 million clones, 93% of them present only once. A remark on this clone: Antigen: not known.

The CDR3 runs to 15 residues. V was trimmed by 10 bases and J by 2 bases, leaving 18 bases between them. Germline loops: CDR1 SGHAT, CDR2 FQNNGV. Sequencing was done on a sample of naive CD4+ T cells from PBMCs. The subset is: CD45RA+ positively selected. V and J are TRBV11-2 and TRBJ1-3, with D uncertain. This clonotype was obtained from a man between 18 and 29 years old in good health. Some clones in this sample may be carry-over from other donors' samples. CDR3 nucleotide sequence: TGTGCCACCTCGCGGGCACCGTCTACTGGAAACACCATATATTTT. This codes for CATSRAPSTGNTIYF.